This is a list of T cell receptor beta chains from one sample in a study of sequential checkpoint blockade in melanoma. Repertoires were generated with immunoSEQ multiplex PCR, while TCRdb's copy carries only in-frame clones and drops some. Of more than 15,000 clones in the sample, 60% to 75% were seen once. The specimen was CD8+ T cells sorted from blood (inferred from file names), collected from a patient given nivolumab and ipilimumab in sequence. The source is a human donor with melanoma. Each CDR3 is given with its conserved first and last residue. A D gene is named only where the DNA matches it firmly. Size values are once, few and many counts, or a class for expanded clones, and some rows have none.

V gene: TRBV14
clone size: -
J gene: TRBJ1-4
D gene: -
CDR3 protein: CASRLNRVEGSTNEKLFF
CDR3 DNA: TGTGCCAGCAGGCTTAACAGGGTAGAGGGGTCAACTAATGAAAAACTGTTTTTT

V gene: TRBV9
clone size: -
J gene: TRBJ1-1
D gene: -
CDR3 protein: CASSPRGGMNTEAFF
CDR3 DNA: TGTGCCAGCAGCCCGCGGGGGGGAATGAACACTGAAGCTTTCTTT

V gene: TRBV19
clone size: -
J gene: TRBJ2-3
D gene: TRBD2
CDR3 protein: CASSITSGTDTQYF
CDR3 DNA: TGTGCCAGTAGTATAACTAGCGGGACAGATACGCAGTATTTT

V gene: TRBV6-5
clone size: -
J gene: TRBJ2-3
D gene: -
CDR3 protein: CASSYGPNTDTQYF
CDR3 DNA: TGTGCCAGCAGTTACGGGCCGAACACAGATACGCAGTATTTT

V gene: TRBV28
clone size: -
J gene: TRBJ2-7
D gene: -
CDR3 protein: CASSFGDITYEQYF
CDR3 DNA: TGTGCCAGCAGTTTTGGGGACATAACCTACGAGCAGTACTTC

V gene: TRBV28
clone size: -
J gene: TRBJ2-2
D gene: TRBD2
CDR3 protein: CASSFTRLAGEVDTGELFF
CDR3 DNA: TGTGCCAGCAGTTTTACTAGACTAGCGGGAGAGGTTGACACCGGGGAGCTGTTTTTT

V gene: TRBV4-1
clone size: -
J gene: TRBJ2-1
D gene: TRBD2
CDR3 protein: CASSQVSGGSGQFF
CDR3 DNA: TGCGCCAGCAGCCAAGTTAGCGGGGGGTCCGGTCAGTTCTTC

V gene: TRBV6-6
clone size: -
J gene: TRBJ2-2
D gene: TRBD2
CDR3 protein: CASMVKRDGNTGELFF
CDR3 DNA: TGTGCCAGCATGGTAAAGCGGGATGGGAACACCGGGGAGCTGTTTTTT

V gene: TRBV7-9
clone size: -
J gene: TRBJ2-3
D gene: -
CDR3 protein: CASSFMLATDTQYF
CDR3 DNA: TGTGCCAGCAGCTTTATGCTGGCCACAGATACGCAGTATTTT

V gene: TRBV5-5
clone size: -
J gene: TRBJ2-1
D gene: -
CDR3 protein: CASSMVGRNNEQFF
CDR3 DNA: TGTGCCAGCAGCATGGTGGGCAGAAACAATGAGCAGTTCTTC

V gene: TRBV13
clone size: -
J gene: TRBJ2-7
D gene: TRBD1
CDR3 protein: CASSSRGRSYGQYF
CDR3 DNA: TGTGCCAGCAGCTCGAGGGGGCGCTCCTACGGGCAGTACTTC

V gene: TRBV6-5
clone size: -
J gene: TRBJ2-7
D gene: -
CDR3 protein: CASKSGGEQYF
CDR3 DNA: TGTGCCAGCAAATCCGGGGGCGAGCAGTACTTC

V gene: TRBV27
clone size: once
J gene: TRBJ2-2
D gene: -
CDR3 protein: CASRVGTITGELFF
CDR3 DNA: TGTGCCAGCAGAGTAGGGACAATCACCGGGGAGCTGTTTTTT

V gene: TRBV9
clone size: -
J gene: TRBJ2-7
D gene: TRBD2
CDR3 protein: CASSVVPGGLYEQYF
CDR3 DNA: TGTGCCAGCAGCGTGGTACCGGGAGGGTTGTACGAGCAGTACTTC

V gene: TRBV27
clone size: -
J gene: TRBJ2-7
D gene: TRBD2
CDR3 protein: CASSYSGGLLYEQYF
CDR3 DNA: TGTGCCAGCAGTTACAGCGGGGGGCTCCTCTACGAGCAGTACTTC

V gene: TRBV9
clone size: -
J gene: TRBJ1-3
D gene: -
CDR3 protein: CASNSGVGNTIYF
CDR3 DNA: TGTGCCAGCAACTCCGGGGTTGGAAACACCATATATTTT